The entry below gives a single T cell receptor beta chain sequence along with its context. Profiled with immunoSEQ multiplex PCR; TCRdb holds only in-frame clones, not every one. The data show roughly 250,000 clones, 80% to 90% seen once. Cohorts were determined from participant-reported clinical history. Donors in Cohort 3 who had recovered were those with two negative PCRs, healthcare professional clearance, or resolution of their symptoms. The CDR3 is 15 residues long. Deletions cut 5 bases from V and 2 bases from J, with 14 bases between. CDR1 is SEHNR and CDR2 is FQNEAQ in the germline V gene (reference sequence). This specimen belongs to a study of blood T cell repertoires in COVID-19.

Sequenced input: PBMCs or T cells enriched from blood (not recorded which). J is TRBJ2-3 and V is TRBV7-9, with D perhaps matching TRBD2 (5 bases). The TCR sequence derives from a man aged 40-55 years who had recovered from COVID-19. The CDR3 sequence is CASSPLPGITDTQYF. DNA for the CDR3: TGTGCCAGCAGCCCCCTCCCGGGGATCACAGATACGCAGTATTTT.